This TCR beta chain was retrieved from a study of a mutant IDH1 vaccine in newly diagnosed glioma (dated by TCRdb to the early 2020s). Background on the whole study: Patients received eight vaccinations in weeks 1, 3, 5, 7, 11, 15, 19 and 23, corresponding to visits V03 through V10. Vaccination began 4-6 weeks after radiotherapy alone, or alongside temozolomide cycles in the chemotherapy-containing groups. Of the roughly 32 patients who were treated, about 62% were male and 37.5% were female, and the mean age was about 37 years. Longitudinal TCRB deep sequencing was done for 25 treated patients, wherever samples were available for exploratory analyses. Before enrollment, most patients had been given radiochemotherapy with temozolomide as standard therapy, while the rest had received either radiotherapy alone or temozolomide alone. Peripheral blood samples were drawn at six visits, namely V03 (baseline), V05, V07, V10, V12 and V13. What the work shows at the level of the full study, not this receptor alone: It was noted by the authors that analyses of patient blood samples could not be reproduced owing to sample limitations. Pseudoprogression appeared unrelated to alterations in the top peripheral T cell clonotypes detected by TCRB sequencing. Immune responses induced by the vaccine were seen in approximately 93% of patients across multiple MHC alleles. Selection of PBMC samples for TCRB deep sequencing was based on availability.

The time point label, as the study defines it: week 23, last vaccination. A 20-mer mutant IDH1 peptide at 300 micrograms in Montanide made up each vaccine dose, which was injected subcutaneously together with topical imiquimod. Donors had newly diagnosed WHO grade 3 or 4 IDH1-mutant astrocytomas with loss of nuclear ATRX. The samples were drawn from NOA16, a multicentre, single-arm, open-label phase I trial in Germany that tested a mutant IDH1 peptide vaccine in humans for the first time. The DNeasy Blood and Tissue Kit was used to extract genomic DNA from EDTA blood for TCRB sequencing. Turning to this clone: What antigen it recognizes has not been identified. Nothing much larger sits one base from this clone, and base qualities are not available.

The germline V gene yields SGHAT for CDR1 and FQNNGV for CDR2. From its cysteine to its phenylalanine, the CDR3 spans 14 amino acids. The read is trimmed to its CDR3 DNA, 42 bases read in frame from base 1. A distance of 10 bases separates the germline ends of V and J, which lose 1 base and 7 bases respectively. Library preparation used the immunoSEQ multiplex PCR assay. Rearranged TCR beta chain sequences were amplified using the hsTCRB Kit according to the manufacturer's protocol. Sequencing of TCRB libraries was carried out on an Illumina MiSeq. From the authors' description of their analysis: The kit vendor's proprietary platform handled demultiplexing, trimming and gene mapping. Not all clones reach the TCRdb copy of this immuneACCESS table, which keeps in-frame sequences only. Checked studies attribute under half of the gap to unresolved V genes and leave the rest unexplained. The DNA gave D and trimming, while V, J and clone size come from that table. The sample profile shows approximately 62,000 clones; 70% to 90% of them were found once. The ten top clones hold 4% of the sample.

The sample consisted of PBMCs, taken from a glioma patient whose treatment included an IDH1 peptide vaccine. Recombination joined TRBV11-2 with TRBJ1-4; the D gene assignment is ambiguous. This clonotype was sampled from a man between 25 and 39 years old with glioma. The sequenced DNA is TGTGCCAGCAGCTTAGGGGTTTCTTTTGAAAAACTGTTTTTT. Translated, it gives CASSLGVSFEKLFF. The entire variable domain, with the stretches around the CDR3 drawn from the reference TRBV11-2 and TRBJ1-4 proteins, is EAGVAQSPRYKIIEKRQSVAFWCNPISGHATLYWYQQILGQGPKLLIQFQNNGVVDDSQLPKDRFSAERLKGVDSTLKIQPAKLEDSAVYLCASSLGVSFEKLFFGSGTQLSVL.